The entry below gives a single T cell receptor (beta chain) sequence along with its context. Its antigen is unknown. The sample belongs to a study of CD8 T cells in Susac syndrome. General study points: Acknowledgment was made by the study that its TCR sequencing and HLA analysis involved a relatively small number of individuals.

cDNA came from around 0.5 to 1 ug RNA primed by random hexamers. TCRdb re-analysed the immunoSEQ multiplex PCR reads in MiXCR, keeping a single row per CDR3 protein. The table records roughly 80,000 distinct CDR3 sequences, around 94% of them present only once. The sequence derives from a human donor in good health. Sequencing was performed on CD8+ T cells from PBMCs.

CDR3 in amino acids: CASRTTGIGYNEQFF. DNA of the CDR3: TGTGCCAGCAGAACTACAGGGATAGGATACAATGAGCAGTTCTTC. The chain couples TRBV27 to TRBJ2-1; the D gene is possibly TRBD1 (6 bases). Germline lookup yields CDR1 MNHEY and CDR2 SMNVEV (reference sequence). The V end was cut by 6 bases, the J end by 4 bases, with 16 bases between. The CDR3 is 15 amino acids.